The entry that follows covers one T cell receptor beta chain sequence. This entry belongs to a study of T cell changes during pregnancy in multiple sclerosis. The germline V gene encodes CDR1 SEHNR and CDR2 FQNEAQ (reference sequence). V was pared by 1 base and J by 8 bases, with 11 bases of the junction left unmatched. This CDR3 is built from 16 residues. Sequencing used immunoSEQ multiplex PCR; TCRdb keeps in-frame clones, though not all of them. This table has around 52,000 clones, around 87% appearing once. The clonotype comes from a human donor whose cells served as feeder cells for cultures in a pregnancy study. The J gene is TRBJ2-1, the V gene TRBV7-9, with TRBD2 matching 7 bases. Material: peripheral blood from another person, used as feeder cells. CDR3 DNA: TGTGCCAGCAGCTTAGGGTGGGGCGGGAGTCAAGATGAGCAGTTCTTC. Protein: CASSLGWGGSQDEQFF. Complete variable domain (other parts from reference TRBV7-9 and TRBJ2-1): DTGVSQNPRHKITKRGQNVTFRCDPISEHNRLYWYRQTLGQGPEFLTYFQNEAQLEKSRLLSDRFSAERPKGSFSTLEIQRTEQGDSAMYLCASSLGWGGSQDEQFFGPGTRLTVL.